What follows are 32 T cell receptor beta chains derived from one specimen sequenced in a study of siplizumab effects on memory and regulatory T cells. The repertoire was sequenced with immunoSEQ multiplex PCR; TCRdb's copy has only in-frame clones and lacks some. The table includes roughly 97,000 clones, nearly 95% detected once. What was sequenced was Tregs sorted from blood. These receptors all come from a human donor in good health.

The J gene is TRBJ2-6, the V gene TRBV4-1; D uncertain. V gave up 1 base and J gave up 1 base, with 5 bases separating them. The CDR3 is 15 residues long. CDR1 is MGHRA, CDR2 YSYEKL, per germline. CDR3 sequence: CASSQAVSGANVLTF. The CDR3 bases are TGCGCCAGCAGCCAAGCGGTTTCTGGGGCCAACGTCCTGACTTTC.

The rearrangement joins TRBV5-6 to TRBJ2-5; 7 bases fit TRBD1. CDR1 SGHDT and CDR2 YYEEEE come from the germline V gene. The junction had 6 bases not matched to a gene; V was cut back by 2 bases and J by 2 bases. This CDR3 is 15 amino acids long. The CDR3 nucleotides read TGTGCCAGCAGCTTCGGACAGGTCCTACAAGAGACCCAGTACTTC. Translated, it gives CASSFGQVLQETQYF.

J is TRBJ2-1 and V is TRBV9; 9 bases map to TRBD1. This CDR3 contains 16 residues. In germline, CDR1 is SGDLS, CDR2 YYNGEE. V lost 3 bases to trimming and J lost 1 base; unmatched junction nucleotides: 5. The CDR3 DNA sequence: TGTGCCAGCAGCGCGGGACAGGGATTTTCCTACAATGAGCAGTTCTTC. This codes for CASSAGQGFSYNEQFF.

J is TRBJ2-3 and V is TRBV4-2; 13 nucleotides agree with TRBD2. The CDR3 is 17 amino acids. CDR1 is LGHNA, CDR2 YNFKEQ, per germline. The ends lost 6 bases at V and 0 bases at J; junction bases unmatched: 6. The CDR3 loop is CASSPRTSGSSTDTQYF. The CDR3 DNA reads TGTGCCAGCAGTCCTCGGACTAGCGGGAGTAGCACAGATACGCAGTATTTT.

This CDR3 is CASSLVHEQYF. CDR3 in DNA: TGTGCCAGCAGCTTAGTCCACGAGCAGTACTTC. The rearrangement uses TRBV11-2 and TRBJ2-7, with D uncertain. The CDR3 consists of 11 residues. V shed 1 base and J shed 5 bases, with 3 bases lying between them. CDR1 is SGHAT and CDR2 is FQNNGV in the germline V gene.

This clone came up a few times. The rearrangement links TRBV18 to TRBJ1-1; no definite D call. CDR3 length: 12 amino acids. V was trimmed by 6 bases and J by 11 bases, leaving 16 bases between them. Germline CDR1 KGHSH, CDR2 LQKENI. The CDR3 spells CASSPSHGQAFF. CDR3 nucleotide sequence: TGTGCCAGCTCTCCGTCTCACGGCCAGGCTTTCTTT.

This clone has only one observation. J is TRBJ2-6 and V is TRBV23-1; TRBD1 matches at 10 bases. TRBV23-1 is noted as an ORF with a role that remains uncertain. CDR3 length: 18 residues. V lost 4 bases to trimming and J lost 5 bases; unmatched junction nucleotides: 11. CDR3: CASSPPRDRGFWANVLTF. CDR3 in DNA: TGCGCCAGCAGTCCCCCAAGGGACAGGGGCTTTTGGGCCAACGTCCTGACTTTC.

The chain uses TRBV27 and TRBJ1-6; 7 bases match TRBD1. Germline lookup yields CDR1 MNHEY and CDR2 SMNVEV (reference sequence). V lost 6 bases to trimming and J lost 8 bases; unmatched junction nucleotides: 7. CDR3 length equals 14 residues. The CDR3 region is CASRMTGRDSPLHF. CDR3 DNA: TGTGCCAGCAGGATGACAGGGAGGGATTCACCCCTCCACTTT.

CDR3 DNA: TGTGCCAGCAGTGAATTCAAATTTGGGCTAGACAATCAGCCCCAGCATTTT. The encoded protein is CASSEFKFGLDNQPQHF. This rearrangement joins TRBV6-1 to TRBJ1-5, with D uncertain. The CDR3 spans 17 residues. Germline V gene lookup returns CDR1 MNHNS and CDR2 SASEGT. Deletions cut 2 bases from V and 3 bases from J, with 17 bases between.

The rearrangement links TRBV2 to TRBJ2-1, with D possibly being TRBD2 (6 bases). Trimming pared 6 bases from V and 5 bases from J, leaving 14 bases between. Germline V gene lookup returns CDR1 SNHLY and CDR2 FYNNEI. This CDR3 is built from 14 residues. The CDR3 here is CASRGDSINNEQFF. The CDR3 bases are TGTGCCAGCAGGGGGGACTCTATTAACAATGAGCAGTTCTTC.

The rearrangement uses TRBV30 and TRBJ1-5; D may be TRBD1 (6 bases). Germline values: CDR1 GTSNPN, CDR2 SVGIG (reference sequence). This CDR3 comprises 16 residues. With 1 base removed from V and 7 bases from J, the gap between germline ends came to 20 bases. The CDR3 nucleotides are TGTGCCTGGAGTGGAGGGGGGGGCGATCTCTGGCAGCCCCAGCATTTT. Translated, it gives CAWSGGGGDLWQPQHF. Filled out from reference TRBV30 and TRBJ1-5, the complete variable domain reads SQTIHQWPATLVQPVGSPLSLECTVEGTSNPNLYWYRQAAGRGLQLLFYSVGIGQISSEVPQNLSASRPQDRQFILSSKKLLLSDSGFYLCAWSGGGGDLWQPQHFGDGTRLSIL.

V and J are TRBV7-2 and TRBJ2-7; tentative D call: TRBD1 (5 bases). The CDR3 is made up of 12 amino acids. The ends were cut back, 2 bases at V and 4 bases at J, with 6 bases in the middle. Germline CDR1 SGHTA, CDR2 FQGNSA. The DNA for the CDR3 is TGTGCCAGCAGCTTATCAGGGTACGAGCAGTACTTC. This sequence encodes CASSLSGYEQYF.

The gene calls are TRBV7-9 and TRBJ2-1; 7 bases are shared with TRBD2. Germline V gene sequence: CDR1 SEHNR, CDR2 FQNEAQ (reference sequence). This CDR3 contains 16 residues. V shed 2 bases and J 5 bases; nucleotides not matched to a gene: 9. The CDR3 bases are TGTGCCAGCAGCTTATTGTTGGGAGGGGCGCACAATGAGCAGTTCTTC. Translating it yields CASSLLLGGAHNEQFF.

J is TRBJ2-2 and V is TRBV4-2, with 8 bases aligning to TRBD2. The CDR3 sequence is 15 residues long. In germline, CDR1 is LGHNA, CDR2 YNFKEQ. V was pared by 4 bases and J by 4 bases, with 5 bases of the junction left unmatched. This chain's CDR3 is CASSPGSGGTGELFF. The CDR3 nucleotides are TGTGCCAGCAGCCCGGGAAGCGGGGGCACCGGGGAGCTGTTTTTT.

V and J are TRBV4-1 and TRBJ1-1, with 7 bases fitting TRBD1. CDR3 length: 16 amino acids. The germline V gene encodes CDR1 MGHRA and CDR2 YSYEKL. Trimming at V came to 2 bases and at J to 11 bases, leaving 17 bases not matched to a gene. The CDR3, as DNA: TGCGCCAGCAGCCAAACAACCTTGGCAGGGGGGATATCCGCTTTCTTT. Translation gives CASSQTTLAGGISAFF.

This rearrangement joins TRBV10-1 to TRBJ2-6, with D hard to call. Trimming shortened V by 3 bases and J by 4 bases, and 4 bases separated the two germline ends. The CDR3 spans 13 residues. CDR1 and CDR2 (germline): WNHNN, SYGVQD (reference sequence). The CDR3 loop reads CASSEAGANVLTF. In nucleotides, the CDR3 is TGCGCCAGCAGTGAAGCCGGGGCCAACGTCCTGACTTTC.

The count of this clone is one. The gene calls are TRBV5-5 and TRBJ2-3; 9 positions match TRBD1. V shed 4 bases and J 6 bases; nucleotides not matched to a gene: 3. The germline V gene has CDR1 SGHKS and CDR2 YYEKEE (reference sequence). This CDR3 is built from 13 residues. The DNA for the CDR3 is TGTGCCAGCAGCCACGGACAGGGGGATACGCAGTATTTT. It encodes CASSHGQGDTQYF.

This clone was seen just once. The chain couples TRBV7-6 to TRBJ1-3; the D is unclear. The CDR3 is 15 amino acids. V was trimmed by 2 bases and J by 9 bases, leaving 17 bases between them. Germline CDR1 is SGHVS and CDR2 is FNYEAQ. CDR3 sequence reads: CASSLLGIGESTIYF. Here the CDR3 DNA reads TGTGCCAGCAGCTTATTGGGTATTGGGGAAAGCACCATATATTTT.

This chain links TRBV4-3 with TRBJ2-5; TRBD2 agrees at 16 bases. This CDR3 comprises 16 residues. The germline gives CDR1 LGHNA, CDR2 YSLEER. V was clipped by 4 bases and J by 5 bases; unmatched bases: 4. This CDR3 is CASSPTGLAGGETQYF. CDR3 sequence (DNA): TGCGCCAGCAGCCCCACGGGACTAGCGGGAGGGGAGACCCAGTACTTC.

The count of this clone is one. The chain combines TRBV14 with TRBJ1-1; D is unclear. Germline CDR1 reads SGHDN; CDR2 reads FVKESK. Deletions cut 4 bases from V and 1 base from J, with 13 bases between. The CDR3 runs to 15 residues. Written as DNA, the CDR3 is TGTGCCAGCAGCCCCCTGTTGAAACCGAACACTGAAGCTTTCTTT. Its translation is CASSPLLKPNTEAFF.

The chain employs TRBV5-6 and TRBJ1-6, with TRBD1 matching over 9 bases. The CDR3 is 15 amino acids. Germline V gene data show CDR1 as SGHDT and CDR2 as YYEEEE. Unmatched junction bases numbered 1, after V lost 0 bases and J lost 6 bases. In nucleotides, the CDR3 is TGTGCCAGCAGCTTGGGACAGGGGGTTAATTCACCCCTCCACTTT. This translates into CASSLGQGVNSPLHF.

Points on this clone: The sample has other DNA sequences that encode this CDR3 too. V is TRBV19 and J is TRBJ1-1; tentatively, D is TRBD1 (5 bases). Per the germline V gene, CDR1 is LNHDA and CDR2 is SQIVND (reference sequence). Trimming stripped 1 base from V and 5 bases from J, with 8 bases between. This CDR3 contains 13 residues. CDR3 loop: CASSIVGGTEAFF. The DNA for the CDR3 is TGTGCCAGTAGTATAGTGGGGGGGACTGAAGCTTTCTTT.

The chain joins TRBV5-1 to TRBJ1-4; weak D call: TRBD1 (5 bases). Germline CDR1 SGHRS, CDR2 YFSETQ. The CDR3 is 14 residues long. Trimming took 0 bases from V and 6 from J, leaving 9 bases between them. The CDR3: CASSLGGGYEKLFF. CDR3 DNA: TGCGCCAGCAGCTTGGGGGGCGGTTATGAAAAACTGTTTTTT.

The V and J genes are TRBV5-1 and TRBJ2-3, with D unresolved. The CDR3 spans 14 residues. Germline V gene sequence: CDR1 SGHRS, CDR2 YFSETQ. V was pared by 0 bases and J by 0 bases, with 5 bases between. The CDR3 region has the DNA TGCGCCAGCAGCTTGGTTGGGAGCACAGATACGCAGTATTTT. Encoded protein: CASSLVGSTDTQYF.

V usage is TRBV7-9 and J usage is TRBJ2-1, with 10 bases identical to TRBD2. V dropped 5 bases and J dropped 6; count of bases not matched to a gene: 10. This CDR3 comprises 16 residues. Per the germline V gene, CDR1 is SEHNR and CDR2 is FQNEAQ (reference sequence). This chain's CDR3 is CASSPRRASGSNEQFF. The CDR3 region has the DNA TGTGCCAGCAGCCCTCGTCGGGCTAGCGGGAGCAATGAGCAGTTCTTC.

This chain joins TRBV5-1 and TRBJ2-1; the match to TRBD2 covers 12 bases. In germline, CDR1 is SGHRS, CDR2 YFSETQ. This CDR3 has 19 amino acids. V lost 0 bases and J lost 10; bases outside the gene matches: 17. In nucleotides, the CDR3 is TGCGCCAGCAGCTTGGCGGTACTAGCGGGGGGCCCACGGGTTGGGGAGCAGTTCTTC. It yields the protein CASSLAVLAGGPRVGEQFF.

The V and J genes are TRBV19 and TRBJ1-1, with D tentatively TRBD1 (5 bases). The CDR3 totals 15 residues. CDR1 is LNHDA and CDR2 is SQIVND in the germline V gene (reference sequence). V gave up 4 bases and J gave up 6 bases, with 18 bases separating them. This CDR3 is CASSKEGPRSAEAFF. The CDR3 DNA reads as TGTGCCAGTAGTAAGGAGGGGCCCCGAAGTGCTGAAGCTTTCTTT.

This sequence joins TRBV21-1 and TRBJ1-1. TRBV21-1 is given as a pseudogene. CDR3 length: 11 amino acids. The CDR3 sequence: CASSKHGEAFF. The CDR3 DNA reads TGTGCCAGCAGCAAACATGGTGAAGCTTTCTTT.

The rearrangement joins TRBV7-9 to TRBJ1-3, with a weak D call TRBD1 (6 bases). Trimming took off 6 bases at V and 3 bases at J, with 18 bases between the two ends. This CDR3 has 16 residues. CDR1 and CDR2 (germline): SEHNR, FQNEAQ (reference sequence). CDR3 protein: CASSTSGASVGNTIYF. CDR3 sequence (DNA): TGTGCCAGCAGTACCTCGGGGGCATCGGTTGGAAACACCATATATTTT.

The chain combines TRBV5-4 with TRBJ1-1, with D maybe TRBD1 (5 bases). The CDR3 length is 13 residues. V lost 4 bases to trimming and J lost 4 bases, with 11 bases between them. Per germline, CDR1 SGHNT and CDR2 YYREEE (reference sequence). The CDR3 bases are TGTGCCAGCAGCCCCGGGACTCTCACTGAAGCTTTCTTT. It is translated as CASSPGTLTEAFF.

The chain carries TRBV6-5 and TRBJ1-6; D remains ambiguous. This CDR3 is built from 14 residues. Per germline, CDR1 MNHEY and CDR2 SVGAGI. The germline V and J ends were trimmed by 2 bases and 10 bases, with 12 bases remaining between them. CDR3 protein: CASSYGTARSPLHF. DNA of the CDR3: TGTGCCAGCAGTTACGGTACAGCGCGGTCACCCCTCCACTTT.

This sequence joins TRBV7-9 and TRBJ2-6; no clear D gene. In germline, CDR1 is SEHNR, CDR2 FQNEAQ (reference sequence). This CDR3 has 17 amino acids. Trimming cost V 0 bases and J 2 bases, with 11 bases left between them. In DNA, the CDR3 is TGTGCCAGCAGCTTAGCGGGTGGTAGGGCTGGGGCCAACGTCCTGACTTTC. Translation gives CASSLAGGRAGANVLTF.